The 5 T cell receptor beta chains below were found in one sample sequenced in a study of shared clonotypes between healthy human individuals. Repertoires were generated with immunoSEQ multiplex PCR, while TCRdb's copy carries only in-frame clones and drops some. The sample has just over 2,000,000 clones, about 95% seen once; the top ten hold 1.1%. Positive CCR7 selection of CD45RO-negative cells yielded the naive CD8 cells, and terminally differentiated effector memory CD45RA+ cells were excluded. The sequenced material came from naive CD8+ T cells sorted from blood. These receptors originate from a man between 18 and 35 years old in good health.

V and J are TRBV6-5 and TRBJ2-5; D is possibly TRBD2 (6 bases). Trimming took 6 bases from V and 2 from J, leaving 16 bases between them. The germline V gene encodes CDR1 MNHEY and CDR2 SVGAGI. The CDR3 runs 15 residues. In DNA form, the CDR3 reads TGTGCCAGCAGGGAGAGGGCGGGATGGCAAGAGACCCAGTACTTC. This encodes CASRERAGWQETQYF.

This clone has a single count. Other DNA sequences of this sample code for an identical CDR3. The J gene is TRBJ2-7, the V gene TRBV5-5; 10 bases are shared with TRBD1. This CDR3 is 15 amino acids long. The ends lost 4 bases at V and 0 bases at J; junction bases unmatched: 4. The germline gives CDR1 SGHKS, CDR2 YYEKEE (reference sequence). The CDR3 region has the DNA TGTGCCAGCAGCCTGGGACAGGGGAGCTCCTACGAGCAGTACTTC. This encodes CASSLGQGSSYEQYF.

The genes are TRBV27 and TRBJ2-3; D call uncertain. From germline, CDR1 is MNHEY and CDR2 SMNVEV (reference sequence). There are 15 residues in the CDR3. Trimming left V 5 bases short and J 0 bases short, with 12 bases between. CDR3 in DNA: TGTGCCAGCAGTCTCTCGCTAATTAGCACAGATACGCAGTATTTT. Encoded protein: CASSLSLISTDTQYF.

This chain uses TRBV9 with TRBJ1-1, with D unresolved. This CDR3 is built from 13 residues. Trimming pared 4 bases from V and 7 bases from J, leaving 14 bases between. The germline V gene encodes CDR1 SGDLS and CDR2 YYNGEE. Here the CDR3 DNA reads TGTGCCAGCAGCCTCTGGGGATCTAATGAAGCTTTCTTT. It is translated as CASSLWGSNEAFF.

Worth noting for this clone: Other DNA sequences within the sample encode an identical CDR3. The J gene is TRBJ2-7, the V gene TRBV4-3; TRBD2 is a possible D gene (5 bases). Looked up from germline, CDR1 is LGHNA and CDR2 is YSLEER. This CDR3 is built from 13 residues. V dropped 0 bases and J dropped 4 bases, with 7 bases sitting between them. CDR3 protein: CASSQEEGYEQYF. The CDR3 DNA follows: TGCGCCAGCAGCCAAGAAGAGGGTTACGAGCAGTACTTC.